The rows below give T cell receptor beta chains drawn from one sample of a study of T cell repertoires in cytomegalovirus infection. TCRdb re-called the reads through MiXCR, storing one row per CDR3 protein. In the table there are 450,000 to 600,000 distinct CDR3 sequences, approximately 10% of which are singletons. Sequences were obtained from PBMCs. The receptors shown here come from a human donor in good health (CMV status not recorded). Some clones in this sample may be carry-over from other donors' samples. Both conserved end residues are part of each CDR3. D genes are given only for firm matches. Clone size is not always given. Where it is, it says once, few, many or a class for expanded clones.

j_call,d_call,v_call,clone_size,cdr3_aa,cdr3_nt
TRBJ1-3,NA,TRBV10-3,few,CAISDDRKSGNTIYF,TGTGCCATCAGTGATGACAGAAAGTCTGGAAACACCATATATTTT
TRBJ1-5,TRBD1,TRBV20-1,once,CSAGKPGQVNQPQHF,TGCAGTGCTGGTAAACCGGGACAGGTGAATCAGCCCCAGCATTTT
TRBJ1-2,NA,TRBV2,NA,CASSEYGYTF,TGTGCCAGCAGTGAGTATGGCTACACCTTC
TRBJ2-1,TRBD2,TRBV30,NA,CAWSVRLAGASNEQFF,TGTGCCTGGAGTGTACGGCTAGCGGGAGCTTCCAATGAGCAGTTCTTC
TRBJ1-2,NA,TRBV30,few,CAWAGTGGYTF,TGTGCCTGGGCAGGCACCGGGGGCTACACCTTC
TRBJ2-7,NA,TRBV29-1,NA,CSATVSYEQYF,TGCAGCGCAACAGTCTCCTACGAGCAGTACTTC
TRBJ1-4,NA,TRBV6-1,few,CASSEGRREKLFF,TGTGCCAGCAGTGAGGGCAGGAGGGAAAAACTGTTTTTT
TRBJ1-2,NA,TRBV7-9,many,CASSFDRGLYGYTF,TGTGCCAGCAGCTTTGATAGGGGTCTTTATGGCTACACCTTC
TRBJ1-5,NA,TRBV15,few,CATSREVGPQHF,TGTGCCACCAGCAGAGAAGTAGGGCCCCAGCATTTT
TRBJ1-3,TRBD1,TRBV28,NA,CASIRTGARNTIYF,TGTGCCAGCATAAGGACAGGGGCACGAAACACCATATATTTT
TRBJ2-4,TRBD1,TRBV4-2,few,CASSQGTPGQGGNIQYF,TGTGCCAGCAGCCAGGGGACTCCGGGACAGGGAGGGAACATTCAGTACTTC
TRBJ2-1,TRBD2,TRBV12-3/TRBV12-4,many,CASSPDSGRAPYNEQFF,TGTGCCAGCAGTCCCGATAGCGGGAGGGCTCCCTACAATGAGCAGTTCTTC
TRBJ1-4,NA,TRBV2,NA,CASSEGFGRQGDEKLFF,TGTGCCAGCAGTGAAGGGTTTGGTCGGCAGGGAGATGAAAAACTGTTTTTT
TRBJ2-5,NA,TRBV12-5,many,CASGSDSQYQETQYF,TGTGCTAGTGGTTCGGACAGCCAGTACCAAGAGACCCAGTACTTC
TRBJ2-5,TRBD2,TRBV6-6,NA,CASRQTSGGQQETQYF,TGTGCCAGCAGACAGACTAGCGGGGGGCAGCAAGAGACCCAGTACTTC